This TCR beta chain stems from a study of shared clonotypes between healthy human individuals. Study-level points and caveats: Lower generation probabilities were found for non-shared clonotypes than for those shared by all four donors.

In the case of this clone: Its cognate antigen is unknown.

The CDR3 totals 16 residues. Trimming took off 0 bases at V and 9 bases at J, with 19 bases between the two ends. Germline CDR1 is SGHRS and CDR2 is YFSETQ. The repertoire was sequenced with immunoSEQ multiplex PCR; TCRdb's copy has only in-frame clones and lacks some. The sample carries roughly 2.6 million clones, more than 80% recorded once. Naive CD4+ cells were CD45RA-selected; the remaining cells were memory. The sequenced sample consisted of naive CD4+ T cells sorted from blood. As for subset: CD45RA+ positively selected. This sequence was found in a man aged 18 to 30 in good health. The gene calls are TRBV5-1 and TRBJ2-1, with D maybe TRBD2 (6 bases). The CDR3 region is CASSLVGLDVVGEQFF. CDR3 DNA sequence: TGCGCCAGCAGCTTGGTGGGACTTGATGTGGTCGGTGAGCAGTTCTTC. Drawing the rest from reference TRBV5-1 and TRBJ2-1, the complete variable domain is KAGVTQTPRYLIKTRGQQVTLSCSPISGHRSVSWYQQTPGQGLQFLFEYFSETQRNKGNFPGRFSGRQFSNSRSEMNVSTLELGDSALYLCASSLVGLDVVGEQFFGPGTRLTVL.